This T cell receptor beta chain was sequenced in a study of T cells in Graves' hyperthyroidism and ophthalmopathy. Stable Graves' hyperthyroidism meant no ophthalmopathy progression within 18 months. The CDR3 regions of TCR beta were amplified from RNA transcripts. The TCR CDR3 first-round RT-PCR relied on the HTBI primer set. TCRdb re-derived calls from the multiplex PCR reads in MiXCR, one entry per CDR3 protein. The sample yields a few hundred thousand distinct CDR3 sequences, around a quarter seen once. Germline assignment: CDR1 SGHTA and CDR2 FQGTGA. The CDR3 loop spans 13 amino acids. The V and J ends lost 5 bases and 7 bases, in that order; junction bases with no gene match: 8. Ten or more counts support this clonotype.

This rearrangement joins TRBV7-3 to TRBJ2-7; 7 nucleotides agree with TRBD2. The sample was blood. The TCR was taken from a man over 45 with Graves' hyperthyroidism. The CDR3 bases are TGTGCCAGCAGCGCGGGACTATTGAGGGAGCAGTACTTC. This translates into CASSAGLLREQYF.